Presented here are 32 T cell receptor beta chains from one specimen sequenced in a study of blood T cell repertoires in COVID-19. Generated by immunoSEQ multiplex PCR, the TCRdb table keeps only in-frame clones and is missing some. The sample yields tens of thousands of clones, 80% seen once. Material for sequencing was peripheral blood. The receptors here all came from a human donor in a cohort sampled during active COVID-19.

This chain connects TRBV19 to TRBJ2-5; the D gene is possibly TRBD2 (6 bases). From germline, CDR1 is LNHDA and CDR2 SQIVND (reference sequence). V was cut by 5 bases and J by 4 bases, with 14 bases left in between. This CDR3 comprises 14 residues. In DNA form, the CDR3 reads TGTGCCAGTAGTTGGGGGGTCCTCCGAGAGACCCAGTACTTC. Translation gives CASSWGVLRETQYF.

V gene TRBV28 combines with J gene TRBJ1-2, with 8 bases fitting TRBD1. The CDR3 sequence is 14 residues long. V gave up 2 bases and J gave up 6 bases; unmatched junction bases: 5. The V gene's germline CDR1 is MDHEN and CDR2 SYDVKM. The CDR3, as DNA: TGTGCCAGCAGTTTAGGGCAGGGGGCGAATGGCTACACCTTC. Translated, it gives CASSLGQGANGYTF.

The chain combines TRBV4-2 with TRBJ2-3; possible D gene TRBD2, 5 bases. The CDR3 is made up of 18 amino acids. V lost 0 bases to trimming and J lost 6 bases, with 22 bases between them. Germline-derived CDR1 and CDR2 are LGHNA and YNFKEQ. The CDR3 spells CASSQDKSGSPRGDTQYF. In DNA, the CDR3 is TGTGCCAGCAGCCAAGACAAAAGCGGATCCCCCAGAGGGGATACGCAGTATTTT.

CDR3 in amino acids: CASSTQAGGPYEQYF. The CDR3 nucleotides read TGTGCCAGCAGCACCCAGGCGGGAGGGCCCTACGAGCAGTACTTC. The V and J genes are TRBV7-9 and TRBJ2-7; 9 bases are a match to TRBD2. V shed 5 bases, J shed 2 bases, and the junction held 7 bases outside the gene matches. The CDR3 consists of 15 residues. Germline V gives CDR1 SEHNR, CDR2 FQNEAQ (reference sequence).

The chain uses TRBV5-6 and TRBJ2-5; no reliable D call. Trimming removed 4 bases from V and 1 base from J, with 8 bases in between. This CDR3 region has 13 residues. Germline V gene lookup returns CDR1 SGHDT and CDR2 YYEEEE. CDR3 nucleotide sequence: TGTGCCAGCAGCCCGCCGAGCCAAGAGACCCAGTACTTC. Residues: CASSPPSQETQYF.

This clone was found a few times. The J gene is TRBJ1-2, the V gene TRBV2; a weak D match, TRBD1 (5 bases). V lost 4 bases, J lost 6 bases, and 12 bases lay in between. Germline CDR1 SNHLY, CDR2 FYNNEI. The CDR3 is 13 amino acids. The CDR3 nucleotides are TGTGCCAGCAGTGGGGGCCGGAGGGATGGCTACACCTTC. Translated, it gives CASSGGRRDGYTF.

The chain employs TRBV24-1 and TRBJ2-7; 8 bases line up with TRBD1. The J segment lost 5 bases and the V segment lost 9 bases, leaving 8 bases of the junction unmatched. The CDR3 covers 13 residues. The germline V gene encodes CDR1 KGHDR and CDR2 SFDVKD. The CDR3: CATSQGGFNEQYF. The CDR3 DNA is TGTGCCACCTCACAGGGGGGTTTCAACGAGCAGTACTTC.

The chain recombines TRBV25-1 with TRBJ2-7, with 11 bases that match TRBD1. V lost 6 bases to trimming and J lost 2 bases; unmatched junction nucleotides: 6. Germline lookup yields CDR1 MGHDK and CDR2 SYGVNS. CDR3 size: 15 residues. CDR3 sequence: CASSPRGQGAYEQYF. CDR3 in DNA: TGTGCCAGCAGCCCAAGGGGACAGGGGGCCTACGAGCAGTACTTC.

This sequence joins TRBV18 and TRBJ1-1, with D maybe TRBD1 (6 bases). Germline CDR1 KGHSH, CDR2 LQKENI. The CDR3 has 13 amino acids. V dropped 1 base and J dropped 8 bases, with 11 bases sitting between them. The CDR3 sequence: CASSPRETGEAFF. CDR3 DNA sequence: TGTGCCAGCTCACCACGAGAAACAGGGGAAGCTTTCTTT.

This chain connects TRBV9 to TRBJ2-5, with a weak D call TRBD1 (5 bases). Per the germline V gene, CDR1 is SGDLS and CDR2 is YYNGEE. This CDR3 comprises 13 residues. V was trimmed by 3 bases and J by 5 bases, leaving 11 bases between them. The CDR3 nucleotides are TGTGCCAGCAGCGGGGGCTACCGGGAGACCCAGTACTTC. It is translated as CASSGGYRETQYF. Full variable domain (rest looked up from reference TRBV9 and TRBJ2-5): DSGVTQTPKHLITATGQRVTLRCSPRSGDLSVYWYQQSLDQGLQFLIQYYNGEERAKGNILERFSAQQFPDLHSELNLSSLELGDSALYFCASSGGYRETQYFGPGTRLLVL.

This clone was counted only a few times. The genes are TRBV7-3 and TRBJ2-1; 9 bases agree with TRBD1. The germline V gene has CDR1 SGHTA and CDR2 FQGTGA. V was clipped by 6 bases and J by 8 bases; unmatched bases: 8. The CDR3 covers 14 residues. The CDR3 nucleotides read TGTGCCAGCAGTCGACAGGGGGGGAAATATGAGCAGTTCTTC. Translated, it gives CASSRQGGKYEQFF.

V usage is TRBV27 and J usage is TRBJ2-7; 11 bases fit TRBD2. CDR1 MNHEY and CDR2 SMNVEV come from the germline V gene (reference sequence). The V gene end was trimmed by 4 bases and the J gene end by 3 bases; junction bases not matched to a gene: 8. The length of the CDR3 is 16 residues. CDR3 amino acids: CASSSPGTSGLYEQYF. CDR3 DNA sequence: TGTGCCAGCAGTTCCCCGGGGACTAGCGGTCTCTACGAGCAGTACTTC.

The chain joins TRBV7-9 to TRBJ2-7, with D unresolved. The V and J ends lost 4 bases and 0 bases respectively, with 7 bases between them. CDR1 is SEHNR and CDR2 is FQNEAQ in the germline V gene (reference sequence). This CDR3 is built from 13 residues. DNA of the CDR3: TGTGCCAGCAGCTGGGCGTACTCCTACGAGCAGTACTTC. Protein: CASSWAYSYEQYF.

This clone was picked up one time. The chain is built from TRBV7-3 and TRBJ1-2, with TRBD1 matching over 8 bases. The CDR3 has 17 amino acids. Germline V gene sequence: CDR1 SGHTA, CDR2 FQGTGA. The ends lost 4 bases at V and 3 bases at J; junction bases unmatched: 13. This CDR3 reads CASSSLRLQGGDYGYTF. Written as DNA, the CDR3 is TGTGCCAGCAGCTCCCTACGCTTACAGGGGGGAGACTATGGCTACACCTTC. The whole variable domain, remainder taken from reference TRBV7-3 and TRBJ1-2, is GAGVSQTPSNKVTEKGKYVELRCDPISGHTALYWYRQSLGQGPEFLIYFQGTGAADDSGLPNDRFFAVRPEGSVSTLKIQRTERGDSAVYLCASSSLRLQGGDYGYTFGSGTRLTVV.

This clone was recorded a few times. The chain joins TRBV10-2 to TRBJ2-1; tentative D call: TRBD1 (6 bases). The V gene's germline CDR1 is WSHSY and CDR2 SAAADI. This CDR3 is 15 amino acids long. The V end was cut by 8 bases, the J end by 2 bases, with 16 bases between. CDR3 sequence (DNA): TGCGCCAGCGGGGGCCCTAAGGTGCCCTACAATGAGCAGTTCTTC. This gives the protein CASGGPKVPYNEQFF.

The chain couples TRBV28 to TRBJ2-7; TRBD1 matches 9 bases. The V gene end was trimmed by 4 bases and the J gene end by 6 bases; junction bases not matched to a gene: 10. In germline, CDR1 is MDHEN, CDR2 SYDVKM. The CDR3 loop spans 15 amino acids. In DNA, the CDR3 is TGTGCCAGCAGTTCCCCGGGACAGGGTCGAGGCGAGCAGTACTTC. It translates to CASSSPGQGRGEQYF.

This CDR3 is CASSTGKNQPQHF. CDR3 DNA: TGTGCCAGCAGCACAGGGAAAAATCAGCCCCAGCATTTT. The rearrangement links TRBV13 to TRBJ1-5; perhaps TRBD1 as D (6 bases). V was pared by 5 bases and J by 4 bases, with 9 bases between. Germline V gives CDR1 PRHDT, CDR2 FYEKMQ (reference sequence). The CDR3 is made up of 13 amino acids. The full variable domain, its missing parts supplied by reference TRBV13 and TRBJ1-5, is AAGVIQSPRHLIKEKRETATLKCYPIPRHDTVYWYQQGPGQDPQFLISFYEKMQSDKGSIPDRFSAQQFSDYHSELNMSSLELGDSALYFCASSTGKNQPQHFGDGTRLSIL.

The J gene is TRBJ1-4, the V gene TRBV25-1, with 11 bases that match TRBD1. The CDR3 loop spans 17 amino acids. After removal of 4 bases from V and 8 bases from J, the junction contained 12 bases not matched to a gene. Per germline, CDR1 MGHDK and CDR2 SYGVNS. The CDR3 is CASSGPGQGVRSEKLFF. In DNA form, the CDR3 reads TGTGCCAGCAGTGGGCCGGGACAGGGGGTCCGGAGCGAAAAACTGTTTTTT.

The gene calls are TRBV7-3 and TRBJ2-5, with 8 bases matching TRBD2. V trimming: 3 bases; J trimming: 4 bases; junction bases outside the gene matches: 7. Germline V gene lookup returns CDR1 SGHTA and CDR2 FQGTGA. The CDR3 spans 15 residues. CDR3 protein: CASSLTGLAGETQYF. The CDR3 DNA reads TGTGCCAGCAGCTTGACTGGACTAGCAGGAGAGACCCAGTACTTC.

CDR3: CASSPSPYSYNEQFF. CDR3 DNA sequence: TGTGCCAGCAGTCCCTCTCCCTATAGCTACAATGAGCAGTTCTTC. The chain carries TRBV6-4 and TRBJ2-1; D unresolved. Germline CDR1 MRHNA, CDR2 SNTAGT. There are 15 residues in the CDR3. The V end lost 5 bases, the J end lost 3 bases, and 14 bases lay between the germline ends.

The chain recombines TRBV30 with TRBJ1-6; 8 bases agree with TRBD1. CDR3 length: 15 residues. CDR1 is GTSNPN, CDR2 SVGIG, per germline (reference sequence). After removal of 4 bases from V and 8 bases from J, the junction contained 10 bases not matched to a gene. The CDR3 is CAWKLGQGGDSPLHF. CDR3 nucleotides: TGTGCCTGGAAACTAGGACAGGGCGGGGATTCACCCCTCCACTTT.

The rearrangement links TRBV30 to TRBJ1-6; 7 bases fit TRBD1. The CDR3 has 17 residues. In germline, CDR1 is GTSNPN, CDR2 SVGIG (reference sequence). V lost 3 bases to trimming and J lost 10 bases; unmatched junction nucleotides: 18. The chain's CDR3 is CAWSGARDSVSGSPLHF. The CDR3 bases are TGTGCCTGGAGCGGGGCCAGGGACAGCGTTTCGGGATCACCCCTCCACTTT.

Concerning this clone: An end of the junction does not agree with germline; a read error may underlie this. The chain recombines TRBV3-1 (or the pseudogene TRBV3-2) with TRBJ1-2; D might be TRBD1 (6 bases). The CDR3 has 15 residues. The germline V gene encodes CDR1 LGHDT and CDR2 YNNKEL (reference sequence). The CDR3 DNA sequence: TGTGCCAGCAGCCAAAGCTCAGGGGCAGACTACGGCTACACCTTC. Translation: CASSQSSGADYGYTF.

This clone has more than one count but fewer than ten. The chain has TRBV11-2 and TRBJ2-2; 9 bases fit TRBD2. The CDR3 sequence is 19 residues long. J lost 3 bases, V lost 2 bases, and 13 bases had no gene match. Per germline, CDR1 SGHAT and CDR2 FQNNGV. CDR3 region: CASSLSIVGGRAYTGELFF. CDR3 sequence (DNA): TGTGCCAGCAGCTTATCTATAGTGGGCGGGAGGGCGTACACCGGGGAGCTGTTTTTT.

This clone was seen a few times. The rearrangement uses TRBV7-2 and TRBJ1-1, with TRBD1 as a possible D gene (5 bases). Germline V CDR1 and CDR2: SGHTA, FQGNSA. The CDR3 runs 14 residues. Trimming left V 2 bases short and J 1 base short, with 8 bases between. The CDR3 nucleotides are TGTGCCAGCAGCTTAATTAGGGGGAACACTGAAGCTTTCTTT. Its translation is CASSLIRGNTEAFF.

This chain uses TRBV19 with TRBJ1-6; 10 nucleotides match TRBD1. With V trimmed by 8 bases and J by 9 bases, 7 bases remained unmatched. Per germline, CDR1 LNHDA and CDR2 SQIVND (reference sequence). The CDR3 runs to 14 residues. CDR3 sequence (DNA): TGTGCCAGTTCCGCGGGACAGGGGATTTCACCCCTCCACTTT. Its protein is CASSAGQGISPLHF.

V and J are TRBV6-5 and TRBJ2-7; D possibly corresponds to TRBD2 (7 bases). V lost 6 bases, J lost 4 bases, and 10 bases lay in between. CDR1 and CDR2 (germline): MNHEY, SVGAGI. This CDR3 has 12 residues. The CDR3 sequence is CASRRGGYEQYF. Written as DNA, the CDR3 is TGTGCCAGCAGAAGGGGGGGTTACGAGCAGTACTTC.

This clone showed up many times. J is TRBJ1-2 and V is TRBV3-1 (or the pseudogene TRBV3-2); D is ambiguous. This CDR3 region has 13 residues. Trimming shortened V by 0 bases and J by 8 bases, and 10 bases separated the two germline ends. Germline values: CDR1 LGHDT, CDR2 YNNKEL (reference sequence). The DNA for the CDR3 is TGTGCCAGCAGCCAAGAATTGGGCCGGGGCTACACCTTC. This codes for CASSQELGRGYTF.

The chain couples TRBV5-1 to TRBJ2-1; possibly TRBD2 for D (5 bases). The V end lost 3 bases, the J end lost 10 bases, and 23 bases lay between the germline ends. From germline, CDR1 is SGHRS and CDR2 YFSETQ. CDR3 size: 16 residues. The CDR3 DNA reads TGCGCCAGCAGCTCTGGGCGCGGCGGGCCCATCGGGGAGCAGTTCTTC. Its translation: CASSSGRGGPIGEQFF.

In nucleotides, the CDR3 is TGTGCCAGCAGTGTGGACAGGGGGCGGAATCAGCCCCAGCATTTT. It codes for CASSVDRGRNQPQHF. V usage is TRBV2 and J usage is TRBJ1-5, with 11 bases that match TRBD1. Germline V CDR1 and CDR2: SNHLY, FYNNEI. The V segment lost 4 bases and the J segment 4 bases; nucleotides outside the gene matches: 3. This CDR3 has 15 amino acids.

The V gene is TRBV7-6, the J gene TRBJ1-3, with TRBD1 identical over 7 bases. The CDR3 spans 17 residues. V lost 5 bases and J lost 3; bases outside the gene matches: 13. CDR1 is SGHVS, CDR2 FNYEAQ, per germline. CDR3 region: CASSTNGEGAYGNTIYF. Written as DNA, the CDR3 is TGTGCCAGCAGCACGAACGGTGAGGGGGCGTATGGAAACACCATATATTTT.

This clone has just one count. The V gene is TRBV6-6, the J gene TRBJ2-5; D gene unclear. Germline V gene data show CDR1 as MNHNY and CDR2 as SVGAGI (reference sequence). V gave up 4 bases and J gave up 1 base, with 13 bases separating them. The CDR3 is 15 residues long. The CDR3 here is CASSSASASQETQYF. CDR3 sequence (DNA): TGTGCCAGCAGTTCTGCCAGCGCCTCCCAAGAGACCCAGTACTTC.